This paragraph covers one TCR beta chain sequence. What it recognizes is unknown. This sample was taken from a study of shared clonotypes between healthy human individuals. Points from the study as a whole: Estimated richness was generally greater in naive than memory subsets.

Only CD45RO-negative cells positively selected for CCR7 counted as naive CD8 cells, so terminally differentiated effector memory CD45RA+ cells were excluded. The assay was run at deep level. Genomic DNA from each subset was divided evenly over several immunoSEQ plates. Sequencing used immunoSEQ multiplex PCR; TCRdb keeps in-frame clones, though not all of them. Counted here are more than 2 million clones, about 95% occurring once; the ten biggest clones make up roughly 1%. This receptor was obtained from a man aged 18 to 30 in good health. Material: naive CD8+ T cells sorted from blood.

DNA for the CDR3: TGTGCCAGCAGTGACCTGGGAGGGGGCACCGGGGAGCTGTTTTTT. This gives the protein CASSDLGGGTGELFF. The chain recombines TRBV2 with TRBJ2-2; D possibly corresponds to TRBD2 (7 bases). With 3 bases removed from V and 4 bases from J, the gap between germline ends came to 12 bases. CDR1 SNHLY and CDR2 FYNNEI come from the germline V gene. The CDR3 has 15 residues.